A single sample gave rise to the 26 T cell receptor beta chains below, sequenced in a study of Graves' ophthalmopathy and Graves' hyperthyroidism. Amplified TCR beta CDR3 regions were obtained using RNA transcripts as template. First-round RT-PCR with HTBI primers preceded a second-round multiplex PCR. One entry per CDR3 protein results from TCRdb running MiXCR on the multiplex PCR reads. The sample shows hundreds of thousands of distinct CDR3 sequences, roughly 21% of them seen only once. The sequencing sample was made of peripheral blood. These receptors were obtained from a woman in her late teens or twenties with stable Graves' hyperthyroidism.

The sample holds a few counts of this clonotype. This sequence joins TRBV6-2 or TRBV6-3 and TRBJ2-2; 8 positions match TRBD2. In germline, CDR1 is MNHEY, CDR2 SVGEGT. Germline trimming cut 0 bases from V and 0 bases from J; bases unmatched to any gene: 9. This CDR3 is 19 amino acids long. DNA for the CDR3: TGTGCCAGCAGTTACTCCGCTAGCGGGTTAACCACGAACACCGGGGAGCTGTTTTTT. Its translation is CASSYSASGLTTNTGELFF.

The table lists this clonotype with many counts. The chain recombines TRBV12-3 or TRBV12-4 with TRBJ2-5; tentative D call: TRBD2 (5 bases). Between the trimmed V and J ends, which lost 0 bases and 13 bases, there was a span of 15 bases. This CDR3 contains 13 residues. The DNA of the CDR3 is TGTGCCAGCAGTTTAGCATGGAGGCCGGTTGTGTACTTC. This encodes CASSLAWRPVVYF.

The chain uses TRBV28 and TRBJ1-1, with a tentative D call TRBD1 (5 bases). CDR1 is MDHEN and CDR2 is SYDVKM in the germline V gene. The V gene lost 4 bases and the J gene lost 4 bases, with 16 bases spanning the gap. The CDR3 is made up of 15 amino acids. CDR3 nucleotide sequence: TGTGCCAGCAGTTATCCCGGGAAAAGGGGCACTGAAGCTTTCTTT. This codes for CASSYPGKRGTEAFF. The complete variable domain, with remaining parts taken from reference TRBV28 and TRBJ1-1, reads DVKVTQSSRYLVKRTGEKVFLECVQDMDHENMFWYRQDPGLGLRLIYFSYDVKMKEKGDIPEGYSVSREKKERFSLILESASTNQTSMYLCASSYPGKRGTEAFFGQGTRLTVV.

This clonotype has ten or more counts. The chain employs TRBV28 and TRBJ1-3; tentative D call: TRBD1 (6 bases). Deletions cut 6 bases from V and 4 bases from J, with 16 bases between. The V gene's germline CDR1 is MDHEN and CDR2 SYDVKM. This CDR3 has 15 residues. The CDR3 bases are TGTGCCAGCAGGATAGACAGGTCGGTCGGAAACACCATATATTTT. Amino acid sequence: CASRIDRSVGNTIYF.

In this sample, this clonotype turned up many times. The V gene is TRBV30, the J gene TRBJ2-7; D remains ambiguous. Between the trimmed V and J ends, which lost 3 bases and 7 bases, there was a span of 10 bases. The germline V gene has CDR1 GTSNPN and CDR2 SVGIG (reference sequence). The CDR3 consists of 11 residues. DNA for the CDR3: TGTGCCTGGAGACAAACGAGGGAGCAGTACTTC. It is translated as CAWRQTREQYF.

CDR3 in DNA: TGTGCCAGCAGCTTAGTCCGAGCGGGAGGCTACCTTATCTACGAGCAGTACTTC. It specifies CASSLVRAGGYLIYEQYF. This chain joins TRBV11-2 and TRBJ2-7; 9 nucleotides agree with TRBD2. Germline lookup yields CDR1 SGHAT and CDR2 FQNNGV. The CDR3 is made up of 18 amino acids. The ends lost 1 base at V and 3 bases at J; junction bases unmatched: 13. Full variable domain (remainder filled in from reference TRBV11-2 and TRBJ2-7): EAGVAQSPRYKIIEKRQSVAFWCNPISGHATLYWYQQILGQGPKLLIQFQNNGVVDDSQLPKDRFSAERLKGVDSTLKIQPAKLEDSAVYLCASSLVRAGGYLIYEQYFGPGTRLTVT.

This clonotype was observed many times. V usage is TRBV15 and J usage is TRBJ2-7; 8 nucleotides line up with TRBD2. The germline CDR1 and CDR2 sequences are LNHNV and YYDKDF (reference sequence). There are 16 residues in the CDR3. The trim removed 0 bases at V and 6 bases at J, leaving 10 bases unmatched. The CDR3 loop reads CATSRDLTGGPFEQYF. CDR3 DNA: TGTGCCACCAGCAGAGATTTGACGGGAGGGCCTTTCGAGCAGTACTTC.

This clonotype was found many times. V usage is TRBV7-8 and J usage is TRBJ2-7; 8 bases fit TRBD2. This CDR3 spans 16 amino acids. Per germline, CDR1 SGHVS and CDR2 FQNEAQ. J lost 0 bases, V lost 5 bases, and 9 bases had no gene match. This CDR3 is CASSPLSGDSSYEQYF. The DNA of the CDR3 is TGTGCCAGCAGCCCACTTAGCGGGGATAGCTCCTACGAGCAGTACTTC.

Ten or more counts support this clonotype. The J gene is TRBJ2-6, the V gene TRBV27; D not certain. This CDR3 comprises 14 residues. CDR1 and CDR2 (germline): MNHEY, SMNVEV (reference sequence). V was pared by 1 base and J by 2 bases, with 3 bases between. The CDR3 coding sequence is TGTGCCAGCAGTTTATGGACTGGGGCCAACGTCCTGACTTTC. Amino acids: CASSLWTGANVLTF. Together with reference TRBV27 and TRBJ2-6, the CDR3 gives the full variable domain: EAQVTQNPRYLITVTGKKLTVTCSQNMNHEYMSWYRQDPGLGLRQIYYSMNVEVTDKGDVPEGYKVSRKEKRNFPLILESPSPNQTSLYFCASSLWTGANVLTFGAGSRLTVL.

This clonotype was observed many times. The chain has TRBV6-2 or TRBV6-3 and TRBJ2-7; TRBD2 agrees at 9 bases. With 0 bases clipped from V and 3 bases from J, the junction kept 6 bases outside the gene matches. Germline V CDR1 and CDR2: MNHEY, SVGEGT. CDR3 length: 16 residues. The CDR3: CASSYSILAGLYEQYF. CDR3 DNA sequence: TGTGCCAGCAGTTACTCGATCCTAGCGGGGCTCTACGAGCAGTACTTC.

V and J are TRBV24-1 and TRBJ2-5, with 8 bases aligning to TRBD2. V lost 4 bases and J lost 7; bases outside the gene matches: 13. CDR1 and CDR2 from the germline V gene are KGHDR and SFDVKD. The CDR3 contains 16 residues. The CDR3 sequence is CATSDRAGDVRGTQYF. Here the CDR3 DNA reads TGTGCCACCAGTGACCGAGCGGGAGACGTCAGGGGGACCCAGTACTTC.

At least ten counts were recorded for this clonotype. The chain has TRBV28 and TRBJ2-5; 11 nucleotides align to TRBD1. Germline loops: CDR1 MDHEN, CDR2 SYDVKM. V gave up 8 bases and J gave up 4 bases; unmatched junction bases: 21. CDR3 size: 19 residues. For the CDR3, the DNA is TGTGCCAGCTTTCCCGGACAGGGGGCGCGGTTTAGTATTGGAGAGACCCAGTACTTC. Its protein product is CASFPGQGARFSIGETQYF. Based on the CDR3 plus reference TRBV28 and TRBJ2-5, the full variable domain is DVKVTQSSRYLVKRTGEKVFLECVQDMDHENMFWYRQDPGLGLRLIYFSYDVKMKEKGDIPEGYSVSREKKERFSLILESASTNQTSMYLCASFPGQGARFSIGETQYFGPGTRLLVL.

In this sample, this clonotype turned up many times. The chain couples TRBV3-1 to TRBJ1-1; D perhaps matches TRBD1 (5 bases). From germline, CDR1 is LGHDT and CDR2 YNNKEL (reference sequence). The CDR3 totals 13 residues. V was cut by 6 bases and J by 7 bases, with 15 bases left in between. CDR3 bases: TGTGCCAGCAGGCCGGGGGGGGTCAGTGAAGCTTTCTTT. It codes for CASRPGGVSEAFF. Drawing the rest from reference TRBV3-1 and TRBJ1-1, the complete variable domain is DTAVSQTPKYLVTQMGNDKSIKCEQNLGHDTMYWYKQDSKKFLKIMFSYNNKELIINETVPNRFSPKSPDKAHLNLHINSLELGDSAVYFCASRPGGVSEAFFGQGTRLTVV.

This clonotype has ten or more counts. CDR3 protein: CASRGSSGTTSYEQYF. The CDR3 bases are TGTGCCAGCAGGGGTAGTAGCGGGACGACCTCCTACGAGCAGTACTTC. The J gene is TRBJ2-7, the V gene TRBV6-5; TRBD2 agrees at 8 bases. Germline V gene sequence: CDR1 MNHEY, CDR2 SVGAGI. V dropped 6 bases and J dropped 0; count of bases not matched to a gene: 10. The CDR3 runs to 16 residues.

In this sample, this clonotype turned up many times. V gene TRBV20-1 combines with J gene TRBJ2-2; D remains ambiguous. The CDR3 loop spans 13 amino acids. Germline V gene sequence: CDR1 DFQATT, CDR2 SNEGSKA (reference sequence). Trimming cost V 0 bases and J 8 bases, with 10 bases left between them. CDR3 sequence: CSARDQAIGELFF. Here the CDR3 DNA reads TGCAGTGCTAGAGATCAGGCGATAGGGGAGCTGTTTTTT.

This clonotype was recorded at least ten times. This chain connects TRBV24-1 to TRBJ2-2; 8 bases fit TRBD1. Germline CDR1 KGHDR, CDR2 SFDVKD. Trimming removed 5 bases from V and 6 bases from J; junction bases left unmatched: 13. CDR3 length: 17 amino acids. The CDR3 DNA reads as TGTGCCACCAGTGCCCGCCGGACAGGGAATTACCCCGGGGAGCTGTTTTTT. Its protein is CATSARRTGNYPGELFF.

Notes on this clonotype: This clone may be a read error of a much larger clone one base away. DNA of the CDR3: TGTGCCAGCAGTTTAGGAGCGCCGTTCTATGGCTTCACCTTC. Translating gives CASSLGAPFYGFTF. The chain recombines TRBV28 with TRBJ1-2, with no clear D. Germline CDR1 MDHEN, CDR2 SYDVKM. This CDR3 is 14 amino acids long.

The chain recombines TRBV12-3 or TRBV12-4 with TRBJ1-5; 8 nucleotides line up with TRBD1. J lost 4 bases, V lost 8 bases, and 10 bases had no gene match. This CDR3 region has 15 residues. CDR3 protein: CASRNQGAENQPQHF. The CDR3 DNA reads TGTGCCAGCCGTAACCAGGGGGCAGAGAATCAGCCCCAGCATTTT.

This clonotype appeared many times. J is TRBJ2-5 and V is TRBV10-3; 13 bases are shared with TRBD2. Unmatched junction bases numbered 3, after V lost 0 bases and J lost 2 bases. Germline V gene lookup returns CDR1 ENHRY and CDR2 SYGVKD. The CDR3 covers 17 residues. The CDR3 nucleotides are TGTGCCATCAGTGAGTCGTCGGGACTAGCGGGGCAAGAGACCCAGTACTTC. Protein product: CAISESSGLAGQETQYF.

This clonotype was seen at least ten times. This chain joins TRBV7-8 and TRBJ2-7; D not certain. The CDR3 is made up of 15 amino acids. V dropped 4 bases and J dropped 0 bases, with 13 bases sitting between them. CDR1 is SGHVS, CDR2 FQNEAQ, per germline. In nucleotides, the CDR3 is TGTGCCAGCAGCTACGACACCCATAGCTCCTACGAGCAGTACTTC. Translating it yields CASSYDTHSSYEQYF.

Details on this clonotype: A much larger clone lies a single base off, so this may be a read error. The J gene is TRBJ2-7, the V gene TRBV6-1, with D perhaps TRBD2 (5 bases). The CDR3 length is 13 residues. Germline V gives CDR1 MNHNS, CDR2 SASEGT. Trimming removed 10 bases from V and 6 bases from J, with 19 bases in between. CDR3 sequence reads: CATHRRRFGEQYF. CDR3 bases: TGTGCCACCCACCGAAGGAGGTTCGGCGAGCAGTACTTC.

This clonotype was observed many times. The gene calls are TRBV6-5 and TRBJ2-7; TRBD2 matches at 9 bases. Germline values: CDR1 MNHEY, CDR2 SVGAGI. There are 15 residues in the CDR3. J lost 3 bases, V lost 8 bases, and 11 bases had no gene match. CDR3 loop: CASSGEAGGFYEQYF. CDR3 nucleotide sequence: TGTGCCAGCTCTGGGGAAGCGGGAGGCTTCTACGAGCAGTACTTC.

This clonotype was picked up many times. The rearrangement links TRBV4-1 to TRBJ1-1; D uncertain. Germline CDR1 and CDR2: MGHRA and YSYEKL. Trimming left V 2 bases short and J 8 bases short, with 15 bases between. The CDR3 totals 14 residues. CDR3 nucleotide sequence: TGCGCCAGCAGCCAATGGGCTTACGGGTCCGAAGCTTTCTTT. It yields the protein CASSQWAYGSEAFF.

This clonotype appeared many times. The chain has TRBV12-3 or TRBV12-4 and TRBJ2-5, with 10 bases identical to TRBD2. The ends lost 3 bases at V and 2 bases at J; junction bases unmatched: 6. The CDR3 totals 16 residues. The CDR3 DNA reads as TGTGCCAGCAGTTTCGAGTCTAGCGGGAGTCAAGAGACCCAGTACTTC. This encodes CASSFESSGSQETQYF.

A note on this clonotype: A read error may explain this, as a much larger clone is one base away. The chain employs TRBV11-2 and TRBJ2-5; TRBD2 is a possible D gene (6 bases). In germline, CDR1 is SGHAT, CDR2 FQNNGV. This CDR3 has 14 residues. V lost 4 bases and J lost 7, with 16 bases in between. CDR3 nucleotide sequence: TGTGCCAGCAGCTCCTCATCACTGCGGGGGACCCAGTACTTC. Protein product: CASSSSSLRGTQYF. The full variable domain, completed using reference TRBV11-2 and TRBJ2-5, is EAGVAQSPRYKIIEKRQSVAFWCNPISGHATLYWYQQILGQGPKLLIQFQNNGVVDDSQLPKDRFSAERLKGVDSTLKIQPAKLEDSAVYLCASSSSSLRGTQYFGPGTRLLVL.

Notes on this clonotype: A read error may be the cause here, since a much bigger clone is one base away. The chain couples TRBV11-2 to TRBJ2-2, with D tentatively TRBD2 (7 bases). Germline V gene lookup returns CDR1 SGHAT and CDR2 FQNNGV. The length of the CDR3 is 16 residues. CDR3 bases: TGTGCCAGCAGCTTAGTGGGGGGGGCGCGGACCGGGGAGCTGTGTTTT. Encoded protein: CASSLVGGARTGELCF.